This passage covers 21 T cell receptor beta chains from one sample sequenced in a study of T cell repertoires in cytomegalovirus infection (dated by TCRdb to the late 2010s). Read against the paper, the sample's treatment or condition label means: in vitro stimulation with specific CMV peptide epitopes to enrich CMV-specific T cells. Which antigens these TCRs recognize remains unknown. The instrument given in TCRdb is Illumina HiSeq 1500. TCRdb reprocessing: public reads trimmed at Q25 with fastp, clones called with MiXCR, in-frame beta chains kept. Every distinct CDR3 protein forms one entry, paired with its most common genes and DNA. This sample has around 770,000 distinct CDR3 sequences in its table, and roughly 29% of those were observed once. Jointly, the top ten make up around 13% of the sample. The sequenced sample was cultured CD8+ T cells from PBMCs, obtained from culture after CMV antigen stimulation. The receptor source for this set is a human donor in good health (CMV status not recorded). Some clones in this sample may be carry-over from other donors' samples.

The rearrangement links TRBV6-2 or TRBV6-3 to TRBJ2-7; TRBD2 aligns across 12 bases. The CDR3 covers 13 residues. Unmatched junction bases numbered 2, after V lost 7 bases and J lost 4 bases. Germline V gene lookup returns CDR1 MNHEY and CDR2 SVGEGT. DNA of the CDR3: TGTGCCAGCAATCTAGCGGGGGGGTACGAGCAGTACGTC. The encoded protein is CASNLAGGYEQYV.

This clonotype appeared many times. CDR3 nucleotides: TGTGCCAGCAGCTTAAGACTAGCGGGGGGGCTGGAAGAGACCCAGTACTTC. Its translation is CASSLRLAGGLEETQYF. The rearrangement uses TRBV7-8 and TRBJ2-5, with 14 bases matching TRBD2. The CDR3 totals 17 residues. Trimming at V came to 2 bases and at J to 3 bases, leaving 5 bases not matched to a gene. The germline V gene has CDR1 SGHVS and CDR2 FQNEAQ. The variable domain in full, completed from reference TRBV7-8 and TRBJ2-5, reads GAGVSQSPRYKVAKRGQDVALRCDPISGHVSLFWYQQALGQGPEFLTYFQNEAQLDKSGLPSDRFFAERPEGSVSTLKIQRTQQEDSAVYLCASSLRLAGGLEETQYFGPGTRLLVL.

A few counts support this clonotype. The V and J genes are TRBV6-6 and TRBJ1-1, with D possibly TRBD1 on 5 matching bases. Germline values: CDR1 MNHNY, CDR2 SVGAGI (reference sequence). The CDR3 is 16 amino acids. Trimming removed 0 bases at V and 2 bases at J, with 13 bases between. CDR3 bases: TGTGCCAGCAGTTACTCGATGGAGGGGCCTAACACTGAAGCTTTCTTT. Protein product: CASSYSMEGPNTEAFF.

This clonotype turned up a few times. The chain joins TRBV7-8 to TRBJ1-5; D is unclear. Germline CDR1 reads SGHVS; CDR2 reads FQNEAQ. This CDR3 is built from 14 residues. Trimming removed 0 bases from V and 3 bases from J, with 6 bases in between. The CDR3 loop reads CASSLAQVNQPQHF. In DNA, the CDR3 is TGTGCCAGCAGCTTAGCGCAGGTCAATCAGCCCCAGCATTTT.

In its sample, this clonotype was seen a few times. The chain is built from TRBV7-8 and TRBJ1-5; no clear D gene. Germline V gives CDR1 SGHVS, CDR2 FQNEAQ. This CDR3 spans 16 amino acids. Trimming took 7 bases from V and 5 from J, leaving 21 bases between them. The CDR3, as DNA: TGTGCCAGCACCCTTTCGGGGTCGTTGTGGGATCAGCCCCAGCATTTT. Amino acids: CASTLSGSLWDQPQHF. Complete variable domain (other parts from reference TRBV7-8 and TRBJ1-5): GAGVSQSPRYKVAKRGQDVALRCDPISGHVSLFWYQQALGQGPEFLTYFQNEAQLDKSGLPSDRFFAERPEGSVSTLKIQRTQQEDSAVYLCASTLSGSLWDQPQHFGDGTRLSIL.

This clonotype has more than one count but fewer than ten. The chain's CDR3 is CASSLSQGSYEQYV. The CDR3 DNA sequence: TGTGCCAGCAGTTTAAGCCAGGGAAGCTACGAGCAGTACGTC. The J gene is TRBJ2-7, the V gene TRBV12-3 or TRBV12-4; D is perhaps TRBD1 (5 bases). This CDR3 has 14 amino acids. V dropped 2 bases and J dropped 3 bases, with 11 bases sitting between them.

The chain employs TRBV4-3 and TRBJ2-7; D is ambiguous. CDR1 and CDR2 from the germline V gene are LGHNA and YSLEER. CDR3 size: 14 residues. Trimming removed 3 bases at V and 0 bases at J, with 9 bases between. The CDR3: CASSHQSGSYEQYV. In nucleotides, the CDR3 is TGCGCCAGCAGCCACCAGTCAGGCTCCTACGAGCAGTACGTC.

V is TRBV27 and J is TRBJ2-1; 10 bases match TRBD2. The CDR3 contains 18 residues. Germline trimming cut 3 bases from V and 8 bases from J; bases unmatched to any gene: 16. The V gene's germline CDR1 is MNHEY and CDR2 SMNVEV (reference sequence). The CDR3 protein is CASSLLPLSGGELDEQFF. The CDR3 nucleotides read TGTGCCAGCAGTTTGCTCCCTCTAAGCGGGGGGGAGCTCGATGAGCAGTTCTTC.

The CDR3 spells CASSDGAVDFSNEQFF. CDR3 nucleotide sequence: TGTGCCAGCAGTGACGGGGCCGTAGACTTCAGCAATGAGCAGTTCTTC. The J gene is TRBJ2-1, the V gene TRBV2; D is tentatively TRBD1 or TRBD2 (5 bases each). Germline values: CDR1 SNHLY, CDR2 FYNNEI. V was trimmed by 3 bases and J by 6 bases, leaving 18 bases between them. This CDR3 has 16 amino acids.

The genes are TRBV12-5 and TRBJ2-5; D may correspond to TRBD1 or TRBD2 (5 bases each). Germline V gives CDR1 LGHNT, CDR2 FRNRAP. V lost 1 base and J 0 bases, leaving 15 bases between the germline ends. CDR3 length: 17 amino acids. CDR3 protein: CASGLGGGWTDQETQYF. The DNA for the CDR3 is TGTGCTAGTGGTTTGGGGGGCGGGTGGACGGACCAAGAGACCCAGTACTTC. Full variable domain (outside the CDR3, taken from reference TRBV12-5 and TRBJ2-5): DARVTQTPRHKVTEMGQEVTMRCQPILGHNTVFWYRQTMMQGLELLAYFRNRAPLDDSGMPKDRFSAEMPDATLATLKIQPSEPRDSAVYFCASGLGGGWTDQETQYFGPGTRLLVL.

The rearrangement uses TRBV2 and TRBJ1-4; D unclear. Germline CDR1 and CDR2: SNHLY and FYNNEI. The length of the CDR3 is 13 residues. V was trimmed by 11 bases and J by 5 bases, leaving 15 bases between them. The CDR3 DNA sequence: TGTGCCGGGAGGGCGGCGTACAATGAAAAACTGTTTTTT. Amino acids: CAGRAAYNEKLFF.

The J gene is TRBJ1-4, the V gene TRBV12-3 or TRBV12-4; 10 bases align to TRBD1. CDR3 length: 15 residues. After removal of 5 bases from V and 6 bases from J, the junction contained 6 bases not matched to a gene. The CDR3 DNA reads as TGTGCCAGCAGTGGTTTGGGACAGGGGCATGAAAAACTGTTTTTT. Its translation is CASSGLGQGHEKLFF.

This clonotype was counted a few times. The J gene is TRBJ1-5, the V gene TRBV2; D possibly corresponds to TRBD1 (5 bases). V lost 9 bases, J lost 0 bases, and 21 bases lay in between. The CDR3 runs 17 residues. Germline CDR1 SNHLY, CDR2 FYNNEI. The CDR3 DNA reads as TGTGCCAGTAGAGAGGACCCCGAGGGGCTTAGCAATCAGCCCCAGCATTTT. The encoded protein is CASREDPEGLSNQPQHF.

The chain uses TRBV4-2 and TRBJ1-5, with D tentatively TRBD1 (5 bases). V was trimmed by 0 bases and J by 6 bases, leaving 15 bases between them. This CDR3 region has 16 residues. The germline gives CDR1 LGHNA, CDR2 YNFKEQ. The chain's CDR3 is CASSQDRGRVFQPQHF. Written as DNA, the CDR3 is TGTGCCAGCAGCCAAGATCGGGGCAGGGTATTTCAGCCCCAGCATTTT.

In its sample, this clonotype was seen a few times. V is TRBV7-9 and J is TRBJ2-2; 7 nucleotides line up with TRBD2. Germline lookup yields CDR1 SEHNR and CDR2 FQNEAQ (reference sequence). This CDR3 region has 16 residues. J gave up 3 bases and V 5 bases, and 9 bases lay outside the gene matches. The CDR3 region is CASSPLGGSYTGELFF. In DNA, the CDR3 is TGTGCCAGCAGCCCGCTGGGAGGGAGCTACACCGGGGAGCTGTTTTTT.

Only a few counts were recorded for this clonotype. The chain carries TRBV29-1 and TRBJ2-1; D remains unclear. V dropped 6 bases and J dropped 0 bases, with 6 bases sitting between them. The CDR3 length is 12 residues. Germline loops: CDR1 SQVTM, CDR2 ANQGSEA. The DNA of the CDR3 is TGCAGCGTATCGGACTCCTACAATGAGCAGTTCTTC. This sequence encodes CSVSDSYNEQFF.

This rearrangement joins TRBV2 to TRBJ2-5; no clear D. CDR1 is SNHLY, CDR2 FYNNEI, per germline. The CDR3 loop spans 13 amino acids. The V gene lost 7 bases and the J gene lost 1 base, with 10 bases spanning the gap. CDR3 sequence reads: CASTPHPQETQYF. Here the CDR3 DNA reads TGTGCCAGCACCCCTCACCCCCAAGAGACCCAGTACTTC.

The chain uses TRBV7-3 and TRBJ2-6; the match to TRBD2 covers 8 bases. CDR1 and CDR2 from the germline V gene are SGHTA and FQGTGA. This CDR3 comprises 19 residues. Trimming cost V 4 bases and J 0 bases; bases outside gene matches: 11. CDR3 loop: CASSSWGSGESSGANVLTF. CDR3 bases: TGTGCCAGCAGCTCCTGGGGTAGCGGGGAGAGCTCTGGGGCCAACGTCCTGACTTTC.

The chain recombines TRBV20-1 with TRBJ2-7; no clear D. This CDR3 has 15 amino acids. Trimming removed 5 bases from V and 1 base from J, with 18 bases in between. Germline V gives CDR1 DFQATT, CDR2 SNEGSKA (reference sequence). The CDR3 region is CSAEGPERPSYEQYF. For the CDR3, the DNA is TGCAGTGCTGAAGGACCCGAGAGACCTTCCTACGAGCAGTACTTC.

This clonotype occurred many times. The gene calls are TRBV19 and TRBJ1-2; D call uncertain. Looked up from germline, CDR1 is LNHDA and CDR2 is SQIVND (reference sequence). This CDR3 spans 14 amino acids. V lost 3 bases and J lost 8, with 16 bases in between. CDR3 sequence reads: CASSMDSAGGGYTF. CDR3 DNA: TGTGCCAGTAGTATGGATTCCGCCGGCGGCGGCTACACCTTC.

The chain combines TRBV7-3 with TRBJ1-3; D call uncertain. CDR1 is SGHTA and CDR2 is FQGTGA in the germline V gene. V was shortened by 6 bases and J by 2 bases, with 14 bases between the two germline ends. This CDR3 spans 15 amino acids. CDR3 nucleotide sequence: TGTGCCAGCAGATTTTATCAGCGGGCTGGAAACACCATATATTTT. Amino acids: CASRFYQRAGNTIYF. Filled out from reference TRBV7-3 and TRBJ1-3, the complete variable domain reads GAGVSQTPSNKVTEKGKYVELRCDPISGHTALYWYRQSLGQGPEFLIYFQGTGAADDSGLPNDRFFAVRPEGSVSTLKIQRTERGDSAVYLCASRFYQRAGNTIYFGEGSWLTVV.